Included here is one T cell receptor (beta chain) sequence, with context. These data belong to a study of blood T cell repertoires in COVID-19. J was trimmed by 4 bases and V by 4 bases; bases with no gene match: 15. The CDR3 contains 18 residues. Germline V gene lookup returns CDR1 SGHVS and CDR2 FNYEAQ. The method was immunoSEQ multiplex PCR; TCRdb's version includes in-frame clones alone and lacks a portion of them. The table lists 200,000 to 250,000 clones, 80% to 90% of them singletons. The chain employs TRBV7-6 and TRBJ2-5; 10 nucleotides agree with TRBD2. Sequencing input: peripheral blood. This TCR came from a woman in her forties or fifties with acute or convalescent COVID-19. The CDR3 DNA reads TGTGCCAGCAGCTCCCTAGCGGGAGTCGTCGGTCTGGGAGAGACCCAGTACTTC. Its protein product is CASSSLAGVVGLGETQYF.